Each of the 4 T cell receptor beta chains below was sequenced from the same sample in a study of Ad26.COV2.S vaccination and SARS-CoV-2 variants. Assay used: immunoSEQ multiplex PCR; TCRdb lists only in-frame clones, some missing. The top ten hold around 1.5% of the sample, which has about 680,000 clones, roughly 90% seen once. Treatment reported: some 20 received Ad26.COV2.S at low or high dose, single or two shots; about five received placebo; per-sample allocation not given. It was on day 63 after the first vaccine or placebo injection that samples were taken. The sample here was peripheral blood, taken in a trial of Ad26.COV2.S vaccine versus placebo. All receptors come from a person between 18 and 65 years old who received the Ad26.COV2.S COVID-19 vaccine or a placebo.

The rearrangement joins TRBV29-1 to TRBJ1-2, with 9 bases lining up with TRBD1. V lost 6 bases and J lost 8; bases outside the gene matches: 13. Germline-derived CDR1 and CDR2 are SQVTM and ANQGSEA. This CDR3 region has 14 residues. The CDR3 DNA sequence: TGCAGCGTCTACAATCCGGGACAGGGACTCGGCTACACCTTC. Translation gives CSVYNPGQGLGYTF.

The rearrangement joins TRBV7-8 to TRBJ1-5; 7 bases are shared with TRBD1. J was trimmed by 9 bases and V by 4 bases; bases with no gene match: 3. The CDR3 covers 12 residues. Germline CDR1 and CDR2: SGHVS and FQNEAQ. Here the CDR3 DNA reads TGTGCCAGCAGCTCGACAGGGAGGCCCCAGCATTTT. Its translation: CASSSTGRPQHF.

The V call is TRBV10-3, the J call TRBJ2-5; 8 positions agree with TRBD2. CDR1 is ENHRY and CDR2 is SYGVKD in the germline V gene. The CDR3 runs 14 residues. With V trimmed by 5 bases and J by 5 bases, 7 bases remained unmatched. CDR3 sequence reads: CAISIGLAPETQYF. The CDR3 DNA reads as TGTGCCATCAGTATTGGACTAGCCCCCGAGACCCAGTACTTC.

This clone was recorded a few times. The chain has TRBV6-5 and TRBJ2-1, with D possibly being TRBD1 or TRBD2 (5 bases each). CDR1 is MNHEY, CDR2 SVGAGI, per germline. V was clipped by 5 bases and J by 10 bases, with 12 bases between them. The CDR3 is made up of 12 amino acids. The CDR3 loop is CASSHMGREQFF. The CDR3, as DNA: TGTGCCAGCAGTCACATGGGACGAGAGCAGTTCTTC.